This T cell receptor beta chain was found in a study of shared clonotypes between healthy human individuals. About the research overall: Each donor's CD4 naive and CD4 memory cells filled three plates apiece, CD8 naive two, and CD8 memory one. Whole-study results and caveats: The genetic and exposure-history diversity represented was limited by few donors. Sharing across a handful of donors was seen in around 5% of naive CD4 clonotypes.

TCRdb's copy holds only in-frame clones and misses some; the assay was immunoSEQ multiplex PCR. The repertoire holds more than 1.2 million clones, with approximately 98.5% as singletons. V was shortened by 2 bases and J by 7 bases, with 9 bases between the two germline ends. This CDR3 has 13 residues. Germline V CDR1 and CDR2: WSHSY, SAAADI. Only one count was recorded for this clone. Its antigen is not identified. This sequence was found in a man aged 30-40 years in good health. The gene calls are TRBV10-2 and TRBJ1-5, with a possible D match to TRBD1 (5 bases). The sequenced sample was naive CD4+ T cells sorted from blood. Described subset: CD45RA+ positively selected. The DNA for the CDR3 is TGCGCCAGCAGTGAGGGGGCGAGGCAGCCCCAGCATTTT. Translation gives CASSEGARQPQHF.